This TCR beta chain was recorded in a study of T cells in Graves' hyperthyroidism and ophthalmopathy. Trimming shortened V by 7 bases and J by 3 bases, and 12 bases separated the two germline ends. Germline CDR1 reads LNHDA; CDR2 reads SQIVND (reference sequence). The CDR3 is 13 residues long. Amplified regions were TCR beta CDR3 sequences from RNA transcripts. The TCR CDR3 was amplified in a first-round RT-PCR using the HTBI primer set. MiXCR, applied by TCRdb to the multiplex PCR reads, yields one record per CDR3 protein. The sample has around 350,000 distinct CDR3 sequences; around 13% are singletons. This clonotype was picked up a small number of times.

The origin of this receptor is a woman younger than 35 with Graves' hyperthyroidism. The sequenced sample was blood. The gene calls are TRBV19 and TRBJ1-2, with D maybe TRBD1 (5 bases). The CDR3 protein is CASTPGTYYGYTF. CDR3 in DNA: TGTGCCAGTACCCCCGGGACGTACTATGGCTACACCTTC.